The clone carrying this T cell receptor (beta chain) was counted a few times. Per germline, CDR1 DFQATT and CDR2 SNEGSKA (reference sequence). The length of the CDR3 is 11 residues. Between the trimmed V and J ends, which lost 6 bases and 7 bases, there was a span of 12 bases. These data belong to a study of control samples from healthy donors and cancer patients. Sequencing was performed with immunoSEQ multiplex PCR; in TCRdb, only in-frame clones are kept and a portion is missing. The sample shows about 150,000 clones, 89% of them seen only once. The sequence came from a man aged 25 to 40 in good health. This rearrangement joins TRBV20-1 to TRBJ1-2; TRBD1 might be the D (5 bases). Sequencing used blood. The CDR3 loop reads CSAIRGTGYTF. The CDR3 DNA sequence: TGCAGTGCGATAAGGGGCACTGGCTACACCTTC.